This T cell receptor beta chain was identified in a study of cytomegalovirus exposure and HLA in healthy donors. A multiplex PCR was run with 60 Vbeta primers and 13 Jbeta primers. Original processing methods: A follow-up analysis tallied tens of millions of unique TCR beta chains, roughly 11 million shared. This table comes from immunoSEQ multiplex PCR, and its TCRdb copy is limited to in-frame clones, with some not included. From that table come the V and J calls and clone size; the DNA was used to work out D and trimming. Here the sample spans 150,000 to 200,000 clones, more than 70% being singletons. Whole-study results and caveats: Analyzed later, most CMV-associated TCR beta chains appeared HLA-restricted.

With 4 bases clipped from V and 3 bases from J, the junction kept 7 bases outside the gene matches. The V gene's germline CDR1 is MGHRA and CDR2 YSYEKL. This CDR3 has 15 residues. With regard to this clone: Antigen unknown.

The sequencing input was PBMCs. This sequence originates from a young man in good health and CMV-seropositive. J is TRBJ2-7 and V is TRBV4-1; 9 bases are shared with TRBD1. The CDR3 DNA is TGCGCCAGCAGCCCGAGGACAGGGGTCTACTACGAGCAGTACTTC. Protein sequence: CASSPRTGVYYEQYF.